The present TCR beta chain was sequenced within a study of T-cell memory formation after mild COVID-19. This clonotype was recorded a few times. The germline CDR1 and CDR2 sequences are SGHTA and FQGNSA. This CDR3 has 17 residues. Trimming removed 1 base at V and 6 bases at J, with 16 bases between. After 5'RACE with constant-segment primers, TCR alpha and TCR beta cDNA libraries carrying sample barcodes and UMIs were obtained. A single record per CDR3 protein comes from TCRdb applying MiXCR to the 5' RACE reads. The sample has approximately 98,000 distinct CDR3 sequences, over 15% seen once; the top ten hold roughly 6%.

This rearrangement joins TRBV7-2 to TRBJ2-6; D perhaps matches TRBD2 (6 bases). Specimen: PBMCs or a T cell subset sorted from them (not recorded which). This TCR was recovered from a man in his late teens or twenties who had mild COVID-19 (a few samples of this study predate the infection). Cell type and time point are not known. This CDR3 reads CASSLGGDWETANVLTF. In DNA, the CDR3 is TGTGCCAGCAGCTTAGGTGGGGACTGGGAAACGGCCAACGTCCTGACTTTC.